This T cell receptor beta chain derives from a study of blood T cell repertoires in COVID-19. Study overall: PBMCs, B-cell-depleted T cells, or T cells provided the cDNA or gDNA that made up the material.

CDR1 SGHVS and CDR2 FQNEAQ come from the germline V gene. This CDR3 comprises 15 residues. Trimming shortened V by 6 bases and J by 8 bases, and 17 bases separated the two germline ends. Method: immunoSEQ multiplex PCR; TCRdb's copy keeps in-frame clones and lacks some. The table has approximately 400,000 clones, approximately 87% seen once; the top ten hold around 1.3%. The clonotype was recovered from a man aged 25-40 years who had recovered from COVID-19. Specimen: PBMCs or T cells enriched from blood (not recorded which). This chain joins TRBV7-8 and TRBJ1-6, with D perhaps matching TRBD1 (6 bases). CDR3: CASRRGQGGDSPLHF. The DNA for the CDR3 is TGTGCCAGCAGACGGGGGCAGGGAGGGGATTCACCCCTCCACTTT.